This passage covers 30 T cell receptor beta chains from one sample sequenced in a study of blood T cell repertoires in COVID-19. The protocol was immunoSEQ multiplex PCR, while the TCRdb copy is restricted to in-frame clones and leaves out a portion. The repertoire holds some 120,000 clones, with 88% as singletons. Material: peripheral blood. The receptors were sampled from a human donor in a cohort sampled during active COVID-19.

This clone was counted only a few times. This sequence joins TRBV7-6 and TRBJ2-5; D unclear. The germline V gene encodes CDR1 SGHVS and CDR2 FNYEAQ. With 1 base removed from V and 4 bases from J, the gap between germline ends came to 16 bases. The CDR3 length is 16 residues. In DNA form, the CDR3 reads TGTGCCAGCAGCTTAGAGGCTAGTCGGATGGGAGAGACCCAGTACTTC. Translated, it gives CASSLEASRMGETQYF.

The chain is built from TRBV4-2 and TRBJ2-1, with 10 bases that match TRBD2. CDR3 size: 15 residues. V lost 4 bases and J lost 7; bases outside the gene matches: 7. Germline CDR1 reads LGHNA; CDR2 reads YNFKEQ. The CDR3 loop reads CASSPLAGVVNEQFF. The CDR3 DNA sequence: TGTGCCAGCAGCCCCCTAGCGGGAGTGGTAAATGAGCAGTTCTTC.

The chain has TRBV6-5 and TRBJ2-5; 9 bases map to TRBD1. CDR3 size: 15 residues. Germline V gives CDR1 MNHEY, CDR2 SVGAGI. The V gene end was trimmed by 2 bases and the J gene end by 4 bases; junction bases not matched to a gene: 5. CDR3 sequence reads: CASSYTGQGTETQYF. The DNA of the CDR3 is TGTGCCAGCAGTTACACGGGACAGGGAACAGAGACCCAGTACTTC.

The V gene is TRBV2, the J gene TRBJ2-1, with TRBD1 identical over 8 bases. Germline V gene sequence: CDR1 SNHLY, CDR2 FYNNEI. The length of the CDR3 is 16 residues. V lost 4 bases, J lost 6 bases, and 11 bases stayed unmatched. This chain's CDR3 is CASSVARTGSRNEQFF. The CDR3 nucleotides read TGTGCCAGCAGTGTAGCGAGGACAGGGAGCCGCAATGAGCAGTTCTTC.

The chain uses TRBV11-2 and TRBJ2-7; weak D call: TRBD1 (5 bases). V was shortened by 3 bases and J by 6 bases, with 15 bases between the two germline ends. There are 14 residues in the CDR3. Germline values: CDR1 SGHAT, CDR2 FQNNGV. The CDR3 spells CASSFGQGTGEQYF. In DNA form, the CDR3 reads TGTGCCAGCAGCTTCGGGCAGGGAACAGGCGAGCAGTACTTC.

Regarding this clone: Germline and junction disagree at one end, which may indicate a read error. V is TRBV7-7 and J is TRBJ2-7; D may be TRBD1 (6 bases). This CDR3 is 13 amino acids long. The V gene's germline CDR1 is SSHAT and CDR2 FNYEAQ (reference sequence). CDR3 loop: CASSAGQFYEQYF. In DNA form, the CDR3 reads TGTGCTAGCAGCGCCGGACAGTTCTACGAGCAGTACTTC. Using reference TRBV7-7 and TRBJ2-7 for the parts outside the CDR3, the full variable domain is GAGVSQSPRYKVTKRGQDVTLRCDPISSHATLYWYQQALGQGPEFLTYFNYEAQPDKSGLPSDRFSAERPEGSISTLTIQRTEQRDSAMYRCASSAGQFYEQYFGPGTRLTVT.

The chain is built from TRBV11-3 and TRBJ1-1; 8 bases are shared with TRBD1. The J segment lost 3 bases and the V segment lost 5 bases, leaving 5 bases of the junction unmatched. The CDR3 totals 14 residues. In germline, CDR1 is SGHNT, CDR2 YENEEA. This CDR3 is CASSKTGEDTEAFF. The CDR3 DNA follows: TGTGCCAGCAGCAAGACAGGGGAGGACACTGAAGCTTTCTTT.

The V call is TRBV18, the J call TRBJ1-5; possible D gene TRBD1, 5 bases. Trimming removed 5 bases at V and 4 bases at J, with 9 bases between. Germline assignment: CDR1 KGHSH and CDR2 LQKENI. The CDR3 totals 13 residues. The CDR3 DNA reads TGTGCCAGCTCAGCGGGACGGAATCAGCCCCAGCATTTT. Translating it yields CASSAGRNQPQHF.

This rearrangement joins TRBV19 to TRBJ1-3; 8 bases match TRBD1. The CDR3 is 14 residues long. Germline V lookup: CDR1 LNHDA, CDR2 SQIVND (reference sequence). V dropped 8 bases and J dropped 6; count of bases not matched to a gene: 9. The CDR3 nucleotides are TGTGCCAGTTTGGACAGGGCGACATTAAACACCATATATTTT. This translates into CASLDRATLNTIYF.

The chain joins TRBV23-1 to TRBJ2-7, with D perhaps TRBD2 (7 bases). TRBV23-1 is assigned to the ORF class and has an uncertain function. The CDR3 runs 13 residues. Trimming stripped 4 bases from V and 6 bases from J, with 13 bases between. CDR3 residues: CASSRGRGCEQYF. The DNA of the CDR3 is TGCGCCAGCAGTCGGGGGAGGGGGTGCGAGCAGTACTTC.

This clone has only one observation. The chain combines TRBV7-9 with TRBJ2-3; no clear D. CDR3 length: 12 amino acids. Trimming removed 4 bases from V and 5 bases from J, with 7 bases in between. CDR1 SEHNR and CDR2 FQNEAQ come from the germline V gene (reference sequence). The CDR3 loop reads CASSSFIDTQYF. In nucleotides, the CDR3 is TGTGCCAGCAGCTCTTTTATAGATACGCAGTATTTT.

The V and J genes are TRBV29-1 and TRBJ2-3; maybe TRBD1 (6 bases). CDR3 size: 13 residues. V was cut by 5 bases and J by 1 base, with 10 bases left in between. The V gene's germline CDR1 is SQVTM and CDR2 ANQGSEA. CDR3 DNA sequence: TGCAGCGTTTTCGGACAGCGCACAGATACGCAGTATTTT. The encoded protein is CSVFGQRTDTQYF.

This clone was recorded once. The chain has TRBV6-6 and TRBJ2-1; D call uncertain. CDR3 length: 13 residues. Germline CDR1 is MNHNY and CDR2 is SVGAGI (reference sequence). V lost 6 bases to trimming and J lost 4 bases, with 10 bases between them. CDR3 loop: CASSYTAYNEQFF. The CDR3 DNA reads TGTGCCAGCAGCTATACCGCATACAATGAGCAGTTCTTC.

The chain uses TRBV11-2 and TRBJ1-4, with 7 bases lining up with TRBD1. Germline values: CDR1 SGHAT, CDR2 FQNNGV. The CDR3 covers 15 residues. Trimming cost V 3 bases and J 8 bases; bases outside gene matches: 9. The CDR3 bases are TGTGCCAGCAGCTTTTCGACAGGGCGCCAGGAAAAACTGTTTTTT. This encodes CASSFSTGRQEKLFF.

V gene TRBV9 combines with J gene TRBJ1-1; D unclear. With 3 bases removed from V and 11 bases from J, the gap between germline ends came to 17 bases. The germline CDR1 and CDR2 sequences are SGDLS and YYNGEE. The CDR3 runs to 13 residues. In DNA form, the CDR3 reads TGTGCCAGCAGCGGACCTAACCGCGGCCGGGCTTTCTTT. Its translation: CASSGPNRGRAFF.

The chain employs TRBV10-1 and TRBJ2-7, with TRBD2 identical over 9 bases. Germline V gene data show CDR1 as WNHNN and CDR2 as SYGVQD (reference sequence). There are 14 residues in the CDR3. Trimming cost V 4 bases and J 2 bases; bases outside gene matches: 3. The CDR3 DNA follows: TGCGCCAGCAGTGCGGGACTAGCAACCTACGAGCAGTACTTC. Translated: CASSAGLATYEQYF.

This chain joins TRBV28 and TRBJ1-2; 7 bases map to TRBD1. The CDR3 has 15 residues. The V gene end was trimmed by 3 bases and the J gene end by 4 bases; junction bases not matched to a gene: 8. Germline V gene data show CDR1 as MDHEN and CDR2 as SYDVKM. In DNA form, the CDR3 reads TGTGCCAGCAGTTTCCAGGGGGACAGCTCCTATGGCTACACCTTC. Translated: CASSFQGDSSYGYTF.

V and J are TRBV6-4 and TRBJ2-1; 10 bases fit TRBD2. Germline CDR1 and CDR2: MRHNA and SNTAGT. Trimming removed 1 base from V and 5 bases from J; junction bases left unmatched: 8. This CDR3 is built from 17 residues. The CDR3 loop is CASSDFAGTSANNEQFF. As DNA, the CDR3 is TGTGCCAGCAGTGACTTTGCCGGGACTAGCGCTAACAATGAGCAGTTCTTC.

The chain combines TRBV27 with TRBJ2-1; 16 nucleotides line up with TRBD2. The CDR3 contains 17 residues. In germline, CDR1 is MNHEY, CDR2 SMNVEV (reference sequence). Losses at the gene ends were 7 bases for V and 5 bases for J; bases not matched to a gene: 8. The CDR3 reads CASTPGTSGRVNNEQFF. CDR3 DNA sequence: TGTGCCAGCACCCCCGGGACTAGCGGGAGGGTAAACAATGAGCAGTTCTTC.

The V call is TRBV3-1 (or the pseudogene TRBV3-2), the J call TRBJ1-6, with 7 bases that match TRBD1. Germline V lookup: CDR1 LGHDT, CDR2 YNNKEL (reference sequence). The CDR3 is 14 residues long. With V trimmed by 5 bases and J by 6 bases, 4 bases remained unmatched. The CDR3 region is CASSVDRINSPLHF. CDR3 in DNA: TGTGCCAGCAGCGTGGACAGGATTAATTCACCCCTCCACTTT.

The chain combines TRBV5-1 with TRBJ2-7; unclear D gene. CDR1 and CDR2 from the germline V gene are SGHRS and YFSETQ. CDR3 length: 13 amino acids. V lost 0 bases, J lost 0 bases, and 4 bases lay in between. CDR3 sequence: CASSLGASYEQYF. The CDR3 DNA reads TGCGCCAGCAGCTTGGGGGCCTCCTACGAGCAGTACTTC.

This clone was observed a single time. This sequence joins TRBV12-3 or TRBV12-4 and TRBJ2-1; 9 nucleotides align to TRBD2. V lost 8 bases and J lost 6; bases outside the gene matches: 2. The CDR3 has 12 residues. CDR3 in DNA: TGTGCCAGCCGGACTAGCGTCAATGAGCAGTTCTTC. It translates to CASRTSVNEQFF.

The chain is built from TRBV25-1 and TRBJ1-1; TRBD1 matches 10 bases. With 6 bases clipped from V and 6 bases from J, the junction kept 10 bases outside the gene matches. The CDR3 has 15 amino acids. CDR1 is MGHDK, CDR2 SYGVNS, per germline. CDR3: CASRLSGTGVAEAFF. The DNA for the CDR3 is TGTGCCAGCAGGCTCTCCGGGACAGGGGTCGCTGAAGCTTTCTTT.

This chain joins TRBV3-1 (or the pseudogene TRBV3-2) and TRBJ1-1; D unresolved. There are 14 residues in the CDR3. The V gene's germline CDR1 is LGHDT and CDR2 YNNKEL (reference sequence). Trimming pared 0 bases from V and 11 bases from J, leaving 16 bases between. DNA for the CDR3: TGTGCCAGCAGCCAAGATTATTTGGCTAGCGAGGCTTTCTTT. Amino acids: CASSQDYLASEAFF.

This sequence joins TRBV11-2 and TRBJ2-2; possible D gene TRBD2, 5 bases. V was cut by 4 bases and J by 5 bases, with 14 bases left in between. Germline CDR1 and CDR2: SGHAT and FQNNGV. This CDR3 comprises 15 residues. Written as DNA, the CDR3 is TGTGCCAGCAGCTCTAGGACTCTCGAGACCGGGGAGCTGTTTTTT. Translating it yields CASSSRTLETGELFF.

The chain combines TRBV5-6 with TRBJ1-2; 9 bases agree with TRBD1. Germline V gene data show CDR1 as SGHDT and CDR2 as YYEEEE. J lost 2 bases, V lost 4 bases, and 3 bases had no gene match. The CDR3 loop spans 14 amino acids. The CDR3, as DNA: TGTGCCAGCAGCGGGGGACAGGGAAACTATGGCTACACCTTC. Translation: CASSGGQGNYGYTF.

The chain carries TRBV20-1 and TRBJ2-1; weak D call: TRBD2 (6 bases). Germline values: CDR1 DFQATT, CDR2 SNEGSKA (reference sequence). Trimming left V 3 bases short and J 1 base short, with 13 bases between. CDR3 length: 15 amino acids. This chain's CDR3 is CSASVGTLSYNEQFF. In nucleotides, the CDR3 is TGCAGTGCTAGTGTTGGGACTCTTTCCTACAATGAGCAGTTCTTC.

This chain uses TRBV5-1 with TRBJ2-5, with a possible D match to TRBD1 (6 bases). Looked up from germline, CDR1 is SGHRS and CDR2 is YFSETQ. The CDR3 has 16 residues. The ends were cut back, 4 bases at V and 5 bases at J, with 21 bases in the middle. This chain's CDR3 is CASSPWDEQGKETQYF. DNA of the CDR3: TGCGCCAGCAGCCCATGGGATGAACAGGGCAAGGAGACCCAGTACTTC.

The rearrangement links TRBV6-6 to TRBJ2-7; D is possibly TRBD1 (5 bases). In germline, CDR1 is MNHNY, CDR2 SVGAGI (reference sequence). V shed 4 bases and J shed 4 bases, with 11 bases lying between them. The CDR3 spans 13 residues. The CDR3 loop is CASSSLGPYEQYF. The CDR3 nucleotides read TGTGCCAGCAGTTCTCTGGGGCCGTACGAGCAGTACTTC.

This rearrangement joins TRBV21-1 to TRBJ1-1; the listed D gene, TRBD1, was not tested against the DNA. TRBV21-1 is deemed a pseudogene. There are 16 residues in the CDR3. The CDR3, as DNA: TGTGCCAGCAGCAAAGCGGGCGCGATTAAGAACACTGAAGCTTTCTTT. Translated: CASSKAGAIKNTEAFF.